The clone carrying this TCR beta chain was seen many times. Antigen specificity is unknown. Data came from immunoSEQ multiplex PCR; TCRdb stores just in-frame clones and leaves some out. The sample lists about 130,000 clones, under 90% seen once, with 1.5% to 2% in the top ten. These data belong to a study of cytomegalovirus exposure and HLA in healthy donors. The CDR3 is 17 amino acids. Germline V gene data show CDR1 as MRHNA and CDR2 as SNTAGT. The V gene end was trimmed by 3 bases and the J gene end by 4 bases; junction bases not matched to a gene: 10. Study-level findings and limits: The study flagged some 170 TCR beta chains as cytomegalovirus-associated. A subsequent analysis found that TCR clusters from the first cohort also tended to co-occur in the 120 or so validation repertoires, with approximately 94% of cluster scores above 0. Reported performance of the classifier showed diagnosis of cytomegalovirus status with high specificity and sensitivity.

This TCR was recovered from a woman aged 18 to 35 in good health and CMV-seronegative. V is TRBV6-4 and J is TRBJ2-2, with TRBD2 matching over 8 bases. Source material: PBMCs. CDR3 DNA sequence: TGTGCCAGCAGTGAGATCGGACTAGCCCAGAGCACCGGGGAGCTGTTTTTT. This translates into CASSEIGLAQSTGELFF.